The clone carrying this T cell receptor (beta chain) was observed a handful of times. Its antigen is as yet unknown. This sample is part of a study of T cells in Graves' hyperthyroidism and ophthalmopathy. As for the study in general: The authors collected peripheral blood at initial diagnosis, before any treatment. Findings and caveats of the study: A 13 V-J model separated ophthalmopathy from stable hyperthyroidism. Appearing also in blood were most of the thyroid clonotypes expanded above 0.001.

Template material for amplifying TCR beta CDR3 regions consisted of RNA transcripts. Using the HTBI primer set, a first-round RT-PCR was run on the TCR CDR3. TCRdb redid the calling of the multiplex PCR reads with MiXCR, one entry per CDR3 protein. The table lists 300,000 or so distinct CDR3 sequences, about a sixth of them singletons. Fresh peripheral blood, approximately 10 ml, was the source of the PBMCs. Trimming pared 1 base from V and 4 bases from J, leaving 15 bases between. Germline V gives CDR1 LGHNA, CDR2 YNFKEQ. The CDR3 covers 16 residues. This clonotype was obtained from a woman between 55 and 75 years old with Graves' ophthalmopathy. Material: blood. The chain combines TRBV4-2 with TRBJ2-3; D is possibly TRBD2 (7 bases). The CDR3: CASSQVEGGPADTQYF. The CDR3 DNA reads TGTGCCAGCAGCCAAGTCGAGGGGGGGCCCGCAGATACGCAGTATTTT.